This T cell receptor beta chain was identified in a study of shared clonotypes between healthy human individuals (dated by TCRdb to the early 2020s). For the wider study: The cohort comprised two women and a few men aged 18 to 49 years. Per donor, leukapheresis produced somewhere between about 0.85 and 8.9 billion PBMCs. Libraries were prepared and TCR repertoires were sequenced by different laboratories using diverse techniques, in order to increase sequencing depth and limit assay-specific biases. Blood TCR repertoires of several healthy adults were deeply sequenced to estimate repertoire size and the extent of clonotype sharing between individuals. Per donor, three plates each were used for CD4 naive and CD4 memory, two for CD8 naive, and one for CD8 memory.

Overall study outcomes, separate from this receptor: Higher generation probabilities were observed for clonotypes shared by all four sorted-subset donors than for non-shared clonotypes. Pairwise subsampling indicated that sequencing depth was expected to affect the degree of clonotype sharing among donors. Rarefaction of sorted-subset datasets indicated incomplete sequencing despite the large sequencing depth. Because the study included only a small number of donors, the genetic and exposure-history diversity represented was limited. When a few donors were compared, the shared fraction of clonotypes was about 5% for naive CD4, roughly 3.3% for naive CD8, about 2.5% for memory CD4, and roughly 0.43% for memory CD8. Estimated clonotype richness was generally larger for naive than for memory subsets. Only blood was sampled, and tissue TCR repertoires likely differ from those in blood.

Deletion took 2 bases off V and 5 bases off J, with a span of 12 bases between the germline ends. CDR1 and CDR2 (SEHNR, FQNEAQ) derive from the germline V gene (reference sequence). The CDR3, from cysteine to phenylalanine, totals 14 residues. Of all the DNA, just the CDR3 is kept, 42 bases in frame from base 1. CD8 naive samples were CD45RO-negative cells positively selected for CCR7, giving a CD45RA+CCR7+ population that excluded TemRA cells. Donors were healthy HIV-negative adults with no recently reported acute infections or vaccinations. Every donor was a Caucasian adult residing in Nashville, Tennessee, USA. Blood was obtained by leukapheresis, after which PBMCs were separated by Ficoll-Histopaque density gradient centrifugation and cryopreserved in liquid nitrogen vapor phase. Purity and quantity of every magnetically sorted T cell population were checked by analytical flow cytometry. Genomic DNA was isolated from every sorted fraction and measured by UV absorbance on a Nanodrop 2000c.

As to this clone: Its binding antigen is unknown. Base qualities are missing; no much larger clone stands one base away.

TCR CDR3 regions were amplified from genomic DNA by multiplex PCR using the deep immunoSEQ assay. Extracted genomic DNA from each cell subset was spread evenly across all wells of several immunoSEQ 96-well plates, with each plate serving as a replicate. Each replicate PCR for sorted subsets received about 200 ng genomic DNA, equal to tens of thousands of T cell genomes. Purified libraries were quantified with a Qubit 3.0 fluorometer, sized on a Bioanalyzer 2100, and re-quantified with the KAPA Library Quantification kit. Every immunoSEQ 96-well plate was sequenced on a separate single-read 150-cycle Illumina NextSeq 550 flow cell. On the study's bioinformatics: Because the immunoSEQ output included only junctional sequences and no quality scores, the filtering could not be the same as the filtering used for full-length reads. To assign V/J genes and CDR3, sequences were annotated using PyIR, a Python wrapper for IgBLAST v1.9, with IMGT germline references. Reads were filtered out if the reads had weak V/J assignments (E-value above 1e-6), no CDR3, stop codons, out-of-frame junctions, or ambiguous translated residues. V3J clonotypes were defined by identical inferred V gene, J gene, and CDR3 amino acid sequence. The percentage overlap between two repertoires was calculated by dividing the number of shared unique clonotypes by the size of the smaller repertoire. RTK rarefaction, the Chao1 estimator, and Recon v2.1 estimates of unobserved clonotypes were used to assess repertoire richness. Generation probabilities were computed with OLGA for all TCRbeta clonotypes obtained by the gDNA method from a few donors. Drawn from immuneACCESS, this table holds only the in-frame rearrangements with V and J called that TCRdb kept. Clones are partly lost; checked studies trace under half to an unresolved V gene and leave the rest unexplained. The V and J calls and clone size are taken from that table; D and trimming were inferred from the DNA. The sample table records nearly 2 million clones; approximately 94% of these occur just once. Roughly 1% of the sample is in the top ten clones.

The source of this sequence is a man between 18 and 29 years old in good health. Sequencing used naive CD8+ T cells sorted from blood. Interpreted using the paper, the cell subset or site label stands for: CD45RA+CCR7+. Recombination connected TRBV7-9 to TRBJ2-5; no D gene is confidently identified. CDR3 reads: CASSLHYQEETQYF. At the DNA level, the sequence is TGTGCCAGCAGCTTACATTATCAGGAGGAGACCCAGTACTTC.